Below, 22 T cell receptor beta chains from the same sample are listed, as sequenced in a study of CD8 T cells in Susac syndrome. RNA in amounts of roughly 0.5 to 1 ug was reverse transcribed with random hexamers. MiXCR, applied by TCRdb to the immunoSEQ multiplex PCR reads, yields one record per CDR3 protein. Of 150,000 to 180,000 distinct CDR3 sequences in the sample, around 95% were seen once. The source material was CD8+ T cells from PBMCs. The receptor set was obtained from a human donor with multiple sclerosis.

V usage is TRBV20-1 and J usage is TRBJ2-5; D perhaps matches TRBD2 (5 bases). Germline CDR1 DFQATT, CDR2 SNEGSKA (reference sequence). The CDR3 runs 12 residues. Deletions cut 2 bases from V and 5 bases from J, with 9 bases between. This CDR3 is CSARPSGETQYF. The CDR3 DNA follows: TGCAGTGCTAGACCCTCGGGGGAGACCCAGTACTTC.

The genes are TRBV27 and TRBJ1-2; the match to TRBD1 covers 7 bases. The CDR3 totals 15 residues. CDR1 and CDR2 (germline): MNHEY, SMNVEV (reference sequence). The V and J ends lost 3 bases and 8 bases, in that order; junction bases with no gene match: 12. This CDR3 reads CASSFDRQGGWGYTF. The DNA of the CDR3 is TGTGCCAGCAGTTTCGATAGACAGGGAGGTTGGGGCTACACCTTC.

The CDR3, as DNA: TGTGCCAGCAGTGAATCCTTCGGACAGGGGGCCACCGGGGAGCTGTTTTTT. This translates into CASSESFGQGATGELFF. The genes are TRBV25-1 and TRBJ2-2, with 11 bases lining up with TRBD1. The germline CDR1 and CDR2 sequences are MGHDK and SYGVNS. V lost 1 base and J lost 4; bases outside the gene matches: 5. The CDR3 contains 17 residues.

A single count supports this clonotype. This sequence joins TRBV27 and TRBJ2-7, with a tentative D call TRBD1 (7 bases). This CDR3 has 12 residues. The V gene lost 8 bases and the J gene lost 6 bases, with 14 bases spanning the gap. The germline V gene has CDR1 MNHEY and CDR2 SMNVEV (reference sequence). CDR3 nucleotide sequence: TGTGCCAGCGGGCAGGGGGGTAGCGAGCAGTACGTC. As protein: CASGQGGSEQYV.

V usage is TRBV7-2 and J usage is TRBJ2-5; D not certain. V lost 6 bases and J lost 3, with 14 bases in between. Germline CDR1 SGHTA, CDR2 FQGNSA. This CDR3 contains 14 residues. The CDR3 coding sequence is TGTGCCAGCAGTTCTACTCAGATAGAAGAGACCCAGTACTTC. It translates to CASSSTQIEETQYF.

The rearrangement uses TRBV7-9 and TRBJ2-7, with D perhaps assigned TRBD1 or TRBD2 (5 bases each). The CDR3 is made up of 15 amino acids. From germline, CDR1 is SEHNR and CDR2 FQNEAQ (reference sequence). Trimming stripped 3 bases from V and 7 bases from J, with 19 bases between. The CDR3 DNA sequence: TGTGCCAGCAGCTTTACCGGGACGGCGTCTGGGGAGCAGTACGTC. This encodes CASSFTGTASGEQYV.

The rearrangement links TRBV6-5 to TRBJ1-4, with D perhaps matching TRBD1 (5 bases). V gave up 6 bases and J gave up 5 bases, with 10 bases separating them. This CDR3 has 13 residues. Germline V gene data show CDR1 as MNHEY and CDR2 as SVGAGI. The CDR3 loop is CASSQGPNEKLFF. CDR3 DNA sequence: TGTGCCAGCAGCCAGGGACCGAATGAAAAACTGTTTTTT.

This clonotype was observed a single time. The chain carries TRBV9 and TRBJ1-4, with D maybe TRBD1 (5 bases). The V gene lost 2 bases and the J gene lost 7 bases, with 12 bases spanning the gap. The CDR3 has 14 amino acids. Germline values: CDR1 SGDLS, CDR2 YYNGEE. CDR3 sequence: CASSVGGSSEKLFF. The CDR3 DNA sequence: TGTGCCAGCAGCGTTGGGGGGTCGAGTGAAAAACTGTTTTTT.

The rearrangement links TRBV12-5 to TRBJ1-5; unclear D gene. CDR3 length equals 11 residues. Germline values: CDR1 LGHNT, CDR2 FRNRAP. The V gene lost 6 bases and the J gene lost 9 bases, with 9 bases spanning the gap. CDR3 loop: CASGPGRPQHF. For the CDR3, the DNA is TGTGCTAGTGGGCCCGGGAGGCCCCAGCATTTT.

The rearrangement links TRBV9 to TRBJ2-1; the D is unclear. The V end was cut by 0 bases, the J end by 5 bases, with 12 bases between. This CDR3 spans 15 amino acids. Germline values: CDR1 SGDLS, CDR2 YYNGEE. This chain's CDR3 is CASSVAGYNNNEQFF. CDR3 DNA: TGTGCCAGCAGCGTAGCCGGGTACAATAACAATGAGCAGTTCTTC.

This chain uses TRBV29-1 with TRBJ2-7; 11 positions match TRBD1. CDR3 length equals 18 residues. V lost 5 bases to trimming and J lost 3 bases; unmatched junction nucleotides: 18. CDR1 and CDR2 (germline): SQVTM, ANQGSEA. Written as DNA, the CDR3 is TGCAGCGTTTTCTTGCCTGGACAGGGGGCGATTCCGAACTACGAGCAGTACTTC. Translation: CSVFLPGQGAIPNYEQYF.

The chain recombines TRBV6-5 with TRBJ1-5; D call uncertain. Germline V gives CDR1 MNHEY, CDR2 SVGAGI. V was shortened by 5 bases and J by 2 bases, with 7 bases between the two germline ends. CDR3 length: 13 amino acids. The CDR3 DNA reads TGTGCCAGCAGTCAGTGGGGCAATCAGCCCCAGCATTTT. The encoded protein is CASSQWGNQPQHF.

This clonotype appeared a single time. DNA for the CDR3: TGCGCCAGCAGCCTTTTGGGGGGGACTTTACTTAACACTGAAGCTTTCTTT. Its protein product is CASSLLGGTLLNTEAFF. V and J are TRBV5-1 and TRBJ1-1, with TRBD1 as a possible D gene (5 bases). The CDR3 loop spans 17 amino acids. Germline lookup yields CDR1 SGHRS and CDR2 YFSETQ. Trimming took off 4 bases at V and 2 bases at J, with 21 bases between the two ends. The full variable domain, rest sourced from reference TRBV5-1 and TRBJ1-1, is KAGVTQTPRYLIKTRGQQVTLSCSPISGHRSVSWYQQTPGQGLQFLFEYFSETQRNKGNFPGRFSGRQFSNSRSEMNVSTLELGDSALYLCASSLLGGTLLNTEAFFGQGTRLTVV.

This chain joins TRBV29-1 and TRBJ1-2; D gene uncertain. Germline assignment: CDR1 SQVTM and CDR2 ANQGSEA. The CDR3 is made up of 12 amino acids. Deletions cut 7 bases from V and 8 bases from J, with 17 bases between. The CDR3, as DNA: TGCAGCGACCTTGGACCGACAAGGGGCTACACCTTC. This gives the protein CSDLGPTRGYTF.

The CDR3 DNA sequence: TGTGCCACCAGCAGAGATCGGGGCGGCAACTACGAGCAGTACTTC. Its translation: CATSRDRGGNYEQYF. V and J are TRBV15 and TRBJ2-7; possibly TRBD1 or TRBD2 for D (5 bases each). V was cut by 0 bases and J by 3 bases, with 12 bases left in between. There are 15 residues in the CDR3. Per the germline V gene, CDR1 is LNHNV and CDR2 is YYDKDF (reference sequence). The full variable domain, rest sourced from reference TRBV15 and TRBJ2-7, is DAMVIQNPRYQVTQFGKPVTLSCSQTLNHNVMYWYQQKSSQAPKLLFHYYDKDFNNEADTPDNFQSRRPNTSFCFLDIRSPGLGDTAMYLCATSRDRGGNYEQYFGPGTRLTVT.

The chain combines TRBV29-1 with TRBJ2-7; tentatively, D is TRBD2 (5 bases). CDR3 length: 15 residues. Germline V gene lookup returns CDR1 SQVTM and CDR2 ANQGSEA. V was cut by 0 bases and J by 2 bases, with 14 bases left in between. CDR3 nucleotide sequence: TGCAGCGTTGAAGATCGGGATAGGACGACCTACGAGCAGTACTTC. This encodes CSVEDRDRTTYEQYF.

This chain links TRBV6-2 or TRBV6-3 with TRBJ2-1; no definite D call. This CDR3 region has 12 residues. CDR1 is MNHEY, CDR2 SVGEGT, per germline. The V and J ends lost 2 bases and 5 bases respectively, with 4 bases between them. The chain's CDR3 is CASSYRHNEQFF. The CDR3 DNA reads TGTGCCAGCAGTTACCGGCACAATGAGCAGTTCTTC.

V and J are TRBV2 and TRBJ2-2, with D possibly being TRBD1 or TRBD2 (5 bases each). The V end was cut by 6 bases, the J end by 2 bases, with 13 bases between. Germline V gene data show CDR1 as SNHLY and CDR2 as FYNNEI. The CDR3 has 15 residues. CDR3 protein: CASRYRDRNTGELFF. CDR3 nucleotides: TGTGCCAGCAGGTACCGGGACCGAAACACCGGGGAGCTGTTTTTT. Looking up the rest from reference TRBV2 and TRBJ2-2 gives the full variable domain: EPEVTQTPSHQVTQMGQEVILRCVPISNHLYFYWYRQILGQKVEFLVSFYNNEISEKSEIFDDQFSVERPDGSNFTLKIRSTKLEDSAMYFCASRYRDRNTGELFFGEGSRLTVL.

This clonotype was seen just once. The J gene is TRBJ2-3, the V gene TRBV7-9; no firm D call. The CDR3 loop spans 15 amino acids. V was cut by 2 bases and J by 4 bases, with 13 bases left in between. The germline CDR1 and CDR2 sequences are SEHNR and FQNEAQ (reference sequence). This CDR3 reads CASSLPRPAADTQYF. The CDR3 coding sequence is TGTGCCAGCAGCTTACCCAGGCCCGCGGCAGATACGCAGTATTTT.

The V and J genes are TRBV20-1 and TRBJ2-2; 9 bases are a match to TRBD2. Germline V lookup: CDR1 DFQATT, CDR2 SNEGSKA (reference sequence). This CDR3 contains 17 residues. V dropped 3 bases and J dropped 3; count of bases not matched to a gene: 11. CDR3 sequence: CSASEPGLAAHTGELFF. The CDR3 DNA reads as TGCAGTGCTAGTGAACCGGGACTAGCAGCCCACACCGGGGAGCTGTTTTTT.

The V call is TRBV29-1, the J call TRBJ2-2; 8 bases match TRBD2. The CDR3 is 14 amino acids. J lost 4 bases, V lost 6 bases, and 7 bases had no gene match. From germline, CDR1 is SQVTM and CDR2 ANQGSEA. CDR3 protein: CSVLAGRVTGELFF. The CDR3 coding sequence is TGCAGCGTACTGGCCGGGAGGGTCACCGGGGAGCTGTTTTTT.

The V and J genes are TRBV29-1 and TRBJ1-1, with D perhaps matching TRBD1 (5 bases). The CDR3 totals 13 residues. CDR1 is SQVTM, CDR2 ANQGSEA, per germline. V gave up 3 bases and J gave up 5 bases, with 13 bases separating them. The CDR3 region is CSVDIGAGTEAFF. The CDR3 region has the DNA TGCAGCGTTGACATCGGGGCGGGGACTGAAGCTTTCTTT.